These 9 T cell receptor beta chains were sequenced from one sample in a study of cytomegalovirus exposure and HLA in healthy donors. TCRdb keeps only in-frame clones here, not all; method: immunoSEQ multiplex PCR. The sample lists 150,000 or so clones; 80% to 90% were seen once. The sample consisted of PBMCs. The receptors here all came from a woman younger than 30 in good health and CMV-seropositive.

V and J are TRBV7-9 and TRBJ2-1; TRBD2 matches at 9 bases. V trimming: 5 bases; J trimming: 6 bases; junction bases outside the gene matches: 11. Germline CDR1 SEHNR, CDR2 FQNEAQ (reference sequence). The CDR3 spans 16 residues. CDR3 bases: TGTGCCAGCAGCACCCTCGCGGGGGGGCCGGGCAATGAGCAGTTCTTC. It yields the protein CASSTLAGGPGNEQFF.

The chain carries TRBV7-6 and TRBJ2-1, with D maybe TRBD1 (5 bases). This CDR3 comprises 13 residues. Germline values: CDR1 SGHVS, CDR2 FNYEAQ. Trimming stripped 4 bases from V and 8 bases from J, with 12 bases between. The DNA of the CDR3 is TGTGCCAGCAGCTATCAACAGGTCCATGAGCAGTTCTTC. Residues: CASSYQQVHEQFF.

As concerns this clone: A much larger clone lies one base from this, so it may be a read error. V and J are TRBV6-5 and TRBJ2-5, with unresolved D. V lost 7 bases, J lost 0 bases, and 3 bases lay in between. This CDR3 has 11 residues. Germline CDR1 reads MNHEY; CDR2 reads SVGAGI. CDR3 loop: CASTNQETQYF. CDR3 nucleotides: TGTGCCAGCACCAACCAAGAGACCCAGTACTTC.

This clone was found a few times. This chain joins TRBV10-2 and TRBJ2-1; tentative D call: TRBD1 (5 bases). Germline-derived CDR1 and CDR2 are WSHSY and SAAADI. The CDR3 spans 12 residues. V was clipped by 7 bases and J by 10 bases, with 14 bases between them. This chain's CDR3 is CASMAVRGEQFF. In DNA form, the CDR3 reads TGCGCCAGCATGGCGGTTAGGGGAGAGCAGTTCTTC.

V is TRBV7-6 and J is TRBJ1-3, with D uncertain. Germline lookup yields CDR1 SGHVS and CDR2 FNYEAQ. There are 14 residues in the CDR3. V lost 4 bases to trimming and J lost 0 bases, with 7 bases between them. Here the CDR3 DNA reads TGTGCCAGCAGCTCCGACTTCTCTGGAAACACCATATATTTT. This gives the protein CASSSDFSGNTIYF.

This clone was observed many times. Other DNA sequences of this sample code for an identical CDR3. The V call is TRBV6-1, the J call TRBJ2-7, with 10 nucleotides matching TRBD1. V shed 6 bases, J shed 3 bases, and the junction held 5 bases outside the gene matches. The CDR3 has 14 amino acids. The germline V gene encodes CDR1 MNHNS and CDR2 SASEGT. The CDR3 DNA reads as TGTGCCAGCAGCGCCGGGACAGGGGTCTACGAGCAGTACTTC. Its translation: CASSAGTGVYEQYF.

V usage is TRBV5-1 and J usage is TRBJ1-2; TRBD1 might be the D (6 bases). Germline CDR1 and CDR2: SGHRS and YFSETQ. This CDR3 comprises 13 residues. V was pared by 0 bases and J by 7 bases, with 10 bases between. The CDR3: CASSLEGVGGYTF. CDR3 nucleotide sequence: TGCGCCAGCAGCTTGGAGGGGGTAGGTGGCTACACCTTC.

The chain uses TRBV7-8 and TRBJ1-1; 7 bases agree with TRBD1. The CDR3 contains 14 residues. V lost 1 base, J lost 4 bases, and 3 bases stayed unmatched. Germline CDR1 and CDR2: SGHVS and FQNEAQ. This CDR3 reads CASSLDRGGTEAFF. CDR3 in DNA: TGTGCCAGCAGCTTAGACAGGGGCGGCACTGAAGCTTTCTTT.

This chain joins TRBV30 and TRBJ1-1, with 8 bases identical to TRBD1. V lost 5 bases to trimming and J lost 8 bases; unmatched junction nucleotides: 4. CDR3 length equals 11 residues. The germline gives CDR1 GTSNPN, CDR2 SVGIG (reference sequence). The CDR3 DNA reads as TGTGCCTGGGCCCGGGACAGGGAAGCTTTCTTT. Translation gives CAWARDREAFF.